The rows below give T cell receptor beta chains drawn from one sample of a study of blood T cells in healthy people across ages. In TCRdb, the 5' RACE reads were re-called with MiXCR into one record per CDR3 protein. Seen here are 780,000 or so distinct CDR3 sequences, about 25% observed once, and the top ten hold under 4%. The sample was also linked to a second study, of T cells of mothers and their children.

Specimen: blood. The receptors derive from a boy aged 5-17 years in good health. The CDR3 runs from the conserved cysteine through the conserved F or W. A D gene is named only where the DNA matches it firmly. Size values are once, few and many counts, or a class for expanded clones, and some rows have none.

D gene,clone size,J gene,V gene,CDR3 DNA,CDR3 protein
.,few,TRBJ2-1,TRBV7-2,TGTGCCAGCAGCTTAGCTCTGGTATACAATGAGCAGTTCTTC,CASSLALVYNEQFF
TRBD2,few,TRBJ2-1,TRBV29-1,TGCAGCGTTTCAATAGCGGGAGGGCCTGTGCGGTTTGTTGAGCAGTTCTTC,CSVSIAGGPVRFVEQFF
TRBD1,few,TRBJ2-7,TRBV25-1,TGTGCCAGCAGCCGGGACAGCAATACGGTGCAGTACTTC,CASSRDSNTVQYF
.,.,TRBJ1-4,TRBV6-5,TGTGCCAGCAGGGAAACAACTAATGAAAAACTGTTTTTT,CASRETTNEKLFF
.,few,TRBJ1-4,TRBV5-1,TGCGCCAGCATGAGGGGGGCTGGAGAAAAACTGTTTTTT,CASMRGAGEKLFF
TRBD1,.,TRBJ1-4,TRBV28,TGTGCCAGCAGTTTCTTACAGGGGGTTGAAAAACTGTTTTTT,CASSFLQGVEKLFF
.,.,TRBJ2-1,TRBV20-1,TGCAGTGCTGGCGACTACGGCTCCTACAATGAGCAGTTCTTC,CSAGDYGSYNEQFF
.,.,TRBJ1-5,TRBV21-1,TGTGCCAACGACGACAGGGACAATCAGCCCCAGCATTTT,CANDDRDNQPQHF
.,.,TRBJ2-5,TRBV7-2,TGTGCCAGCAGCATCGGTCGGGGTACCGTTGTGTTCTTC,CASSIGRGTVVFF
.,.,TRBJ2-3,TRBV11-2,TGTGCCAGCAGCTTAGATCGAGAACTAGCCTTGGATACGCAGTATTTT,CASSLDRELALDTQYF
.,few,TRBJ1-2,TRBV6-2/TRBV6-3,TGTGCCAGCAGCCCATCACTACCTAACTATGGCTACACCTTC,CASSPSLPNYGYTF
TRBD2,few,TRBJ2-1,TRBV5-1,TGCGCCAGCAGCTTGGGACTAGCGGACCTCTCCTACAATGAGCAGTTCTTC,CASSLGLADLSYNEQFF
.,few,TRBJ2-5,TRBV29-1,TGCAGCGTTGAGGGGACCCCAGGGGAGACCCAGTACTTC,CSVEGTPGETQYF
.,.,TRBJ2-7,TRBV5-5,TGTGCCAGCAGCTTGGAGGTTCGTTCCTACGAGCAGTACTTC,CASSLEVRSYEQYF
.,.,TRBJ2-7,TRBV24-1,TGTGCCACCAGTGATAACATACACTCTACGAAGCAGTACTTC,CATSDNIHSTKQYF
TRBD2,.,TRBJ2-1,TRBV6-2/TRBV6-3,TGTGCCAGCAGCCCAACTAGCGGGAGAGTACATAAGCAGTTCTTC,CASSPTSGRVHKQFF
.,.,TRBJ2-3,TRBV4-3,TGCGCCAGCAGCCAAGAGGACGCAGGGTATACGCAGTATTTT,CASSQEDAGYTQYF
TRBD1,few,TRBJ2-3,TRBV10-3,TGTGCCATCAGGGACAGGGAGCCAGATACGCAGTATTTT,CAIRDREPDTQYF
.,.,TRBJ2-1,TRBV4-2,TGTGCCAGCAGCCAAGTGGACCTGGGTCGGTGGAATGAGCAGTTCTTC,CASSQVDLGRWNEQFF
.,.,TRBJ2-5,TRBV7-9,TGTGCCAGCAGCTTAGCGCGAAGGTCCATCTTACAAGAGACCCAGTACTTC,CASSLARRSILQETQYF
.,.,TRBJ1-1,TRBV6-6,TGTGCCAGCAGTTACCCGGCGCGGGACACTGAAGCTTTCTTT,CASSYPARDTEAFF
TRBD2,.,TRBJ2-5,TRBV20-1,TGTAGTGCTAGAGATTGGGCGGCGCTAGCGGGGATGGAGACCCAGTACTTC,CSARDWAALAGMETQYF
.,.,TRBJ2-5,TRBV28,TGTGCCAGCAGTTTAAAGGGCAGGGAGAAGTACTTC,CASSLKGREKYF
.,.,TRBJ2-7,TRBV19,TGTGCCAGTAGTGTCTTCTACGGCTACGAGCAGTACTTC,CASSVFYGYEQYF
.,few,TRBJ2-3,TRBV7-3,TGTGCCAGCAGCTTTGGGGGGTCAGATACGCAGTATTTT,CASSFGGSDTQYF